Below, one TCR beta chain is given with its context. The data belong to a study of blood T cells in healthy people across ages. Primed by a sample-barcoded 5' primer and a J-beta primer mix, a second PCR proceeded for about 6 to 12 cycles. TCRdb reprocessed the 5' RACE reads via MiXCR and lists one record per CDR3 protein. In the table there are about 1,500,000 distinct CDR3 sequences, about 30% of which are singletons. The CDR3 covers 15 residues. The J segment lost 4 bases and the V segment lost 4 bases, leaving 9 bases of the junction unmatched. Germline CDR1 is SGHDN and CDR2 is FVKESK. The TCR originated in a woman in her 30s in good health. V gene TRBV14 combines with J gene TRBJ1-1; TRBD1 matches 7 bases. The material sequenced was blood. CDR3: CASSPLQGSTTEAFF. CDR3 DNA sequence: TGTGCCAGCAGCCCCTTACAGGGGTCGACCACTGAAGCTTTCTTT. The variable domain in full, with the rest retrieved from reference TRBV14 and TRBJ1-1, is EAGVTQFPSHSVIEKGQTVTLRCDPISGHDNLYWYRRVMGKEIKFLLHFVKESKQDESGMPNNRFLAERTGGTYSTLKVQPAELEDSGVYFCASSPLQGSTTEAFFGQGTRLTVV.